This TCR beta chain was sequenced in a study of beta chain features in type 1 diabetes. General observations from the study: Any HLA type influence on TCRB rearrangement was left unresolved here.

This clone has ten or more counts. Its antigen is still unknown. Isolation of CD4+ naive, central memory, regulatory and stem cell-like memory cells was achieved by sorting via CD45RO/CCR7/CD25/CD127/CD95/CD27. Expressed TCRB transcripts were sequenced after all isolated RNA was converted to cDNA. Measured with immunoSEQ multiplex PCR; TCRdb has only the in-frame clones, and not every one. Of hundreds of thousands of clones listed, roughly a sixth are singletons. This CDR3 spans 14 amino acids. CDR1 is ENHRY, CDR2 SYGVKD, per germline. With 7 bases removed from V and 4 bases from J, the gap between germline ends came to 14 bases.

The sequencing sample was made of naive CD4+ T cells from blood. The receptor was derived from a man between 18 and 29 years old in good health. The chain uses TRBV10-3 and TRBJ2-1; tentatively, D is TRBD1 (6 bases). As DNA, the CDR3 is TGTGCCATCACAGGAACAGGGCCTTACAATGAGCAGTTCTTC. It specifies CAITGTGPYNEQFF.